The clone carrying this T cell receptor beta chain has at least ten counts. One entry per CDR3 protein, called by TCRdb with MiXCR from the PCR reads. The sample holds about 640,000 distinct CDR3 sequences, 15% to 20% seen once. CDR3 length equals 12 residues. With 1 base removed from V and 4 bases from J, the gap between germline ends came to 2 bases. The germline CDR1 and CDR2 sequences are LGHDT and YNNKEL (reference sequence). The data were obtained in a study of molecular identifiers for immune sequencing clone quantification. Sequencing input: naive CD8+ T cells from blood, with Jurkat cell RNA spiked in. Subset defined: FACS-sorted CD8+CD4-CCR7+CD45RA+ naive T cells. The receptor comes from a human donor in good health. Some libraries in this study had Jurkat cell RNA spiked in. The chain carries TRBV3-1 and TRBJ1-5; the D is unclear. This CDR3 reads CASSQANQPQHF. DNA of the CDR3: TGTGCCAGCAGCCAAGCTAATCAGCCCCAGCATTTT.